These 16 T cell receptor beta chains were all obtained from the same sample, sequenced in a study of chemoradiotherapy in HPV16-positive cancers. Profiling relied on immunoSEQ multiplex PCR, and the TCRdb table lists in-frame clones only, not all of them. The sample has over 8,000 clones; approximately 70% are singletons. Specimen collection occurred from a patient who underwent chemoradiotherapy. These receptors all come from a human donor with HPV-associated anogenital cancer.

The CDR3 is CASSSTETGNTIYF. CDR3 in DNA: TGTGCCAGCAGCAGCACAGAGACTGGAAACACCATATATTTT. The V call is TRBV28, the J call TRBJ1-3; unclear D gene. The length of the CDR3 is 14 residues. Germline V gives CDR1 MDHEN, CDR2 SYDVKM. The V and J ends lost 6 bases and 2 bases respectively, with 11 bases between them.

The rearrangement joins TRBV15 to TRBJ2-5; tentative D call: TRBD1 (5 bases). Trimming shortened V by 7 bases and J by 4 bases, and 10 bases separated the two germline ends. CDR1 is LNHNV, CDR2 YYDKDF, per germline (reference sequence). The CDR3 sequence is 12 residues long. The CDR3 DNA reads TGTGCCACCACAGGGCAGGGAGAGACCCAGTACTTC. It specifies CATTGQGETQYF.

The V gene is TRBV6-6, the J gene TRBJ2-1; TRBD2 matches at 11 bases. In germline, CDR1 is MNHNY, CDR2 SVGAGI (reference sequence). J lost 7 bases, V lost 5 bases, and 7 bases had no gene match. CDR3 length: 15 residues. The CDR3: CASSNLAGGGNEQFF. The CDR3 region has the DNA TGTGCCAGCAGTAATCTAGCGGGGGGAGGGAATGAGCAGTTCTTC.

This sequence joins TRBV28 and TRBJ2-7; D unresolved. CDR1 is MDHEN and CDR2 is SYDVKM in the germline V gene. The CDR3 has 14 amino acids. V lost 3 bases and J lost 0, with 9 bases in between. CDR3 in amino acids: CASSLRLYSYEQYF. Here the CDR3 DNA reads TGTGCCAGCAGTTTGCGGCTCTACTCCTACGAGCAGTACTTC. Full variable domain (rest looked up from reference TRBV28 and TRBJ2-7): DVKVTQSSRYLVKRTGEKVFLECVQDMDHENMFWYRQDPGLGLRLIYFSYDVKMKEKGDIPEGYSVSREKKERFSLILESASTNQTSMYLCASSLRLYSYEQYFGPGTRLTVT.

This chain joins TRBV12-5 and TRBJ2-1; TRBD1 agrees at 8 bases. The CDR3 extends over 14 amino acids. J was trimmed by 9 bases and V by 6 bases; bases with no gene match: 10. CDR1 and CDR2 (germline): LGHNT, FRNRAP. In DNA form, the CDR3 reads TGTGCTAGTGGGAAGACAGGGGAGTTCGGTGAGCAGTTCTTC. Translated: CASGKTGEFGEQFF.

This rearrangement joins TRBV6-5 to TRBJ2-2; no firm D call. The germline V and J ends were trimmed by 0 bases and 7 bases, with 6 bases remaining between them. The CDR3 is made up of 13 amino acids. The germline CDR1 and CDR2 sequences are MNHEY and SVGAGI. This CDR3 is CASSYSVGGELFF. The CDR3 nucleotides are TGTGCCAGCAGTTACTCGGTGGGCGGGGAGCTGTTTTTT.

This clone came up a few times. The chain carries TRBV5-5 and TRBJ2-5, with unresolved D. The CDR3 has 12 amino acids. The germline V and J ends were trimmed by 1 base and 4 bases, with 5 bases remaining between them. Germline values: CDR1 SGHKS, CDR2 YYEKEE (reference sequence). In DNA form, the CDR3 reads TGTGCCAGCAGCTTGCCGGGAGAGACCCAGTACTTC. Residues: CASSLPGETQYF. The whole variable domain, filled in from reference TRBV5-5 and TRBJ2-5, reads DAGVTQSPTHLIKTRGQQVTLRCSPISGHKSVSWYQQVLGQGPQFIFQYYEKEERGRGNFPDRFSARQFPNYSSELNVNALLLGDSALYLCASSLPGETQYFGPGTRLLVL.

This clone was seen only a few times. The V call is TRBV2, the J call TRBJ1-1; weak D call: TRBD1 (6 bases). The CDR3 runs 16 residues. V lost 4 bases and J lost 0, with 15 bases in between. Germline V gives CDR1 SNHLY, CDR2 FYNNEI. CDR3 sequence reads: CASSAPGHTLNTEAFF. Here the CDR3 DNA reads TGTGCCAGCAGTGCCCCGGGACATACCCTGAACACTGAAGCTTTCTTT.

CDR3 sequence reads: CASSLPRFKETQYF. CDR3 coding DNA: TGTGCCAGCAGCTTACCAAGGTTCAAAGAGACCCAGTACTTC. This rearrangement joins TRBV5-4 to TRBJ2-5; D ambiguous. Trimming took off 2 bases at V and 3 bases at J, with 11 bases between the two ends. This CDR3 has 14 residues. Germline V lookup: CDR1 SGHNT, CDR2 YYREEE (reference sequence).

The rearrangement links TRBV30 to TRBJ2-5; 7 bases fit TRBD2. J gave up 9 bases and V 2 bases, and 9 bases lay outside the gene matches. CDR1 and CDR2 (germline): GTSNPN, SVGIG (reference sequence). This CDR3 has 13 amino acids. CDR3 coding DNA: TGTGCCTGGAGTCCCATAAGGGGAGGGGCCCAGTACTTC. Amino acid sequence: CAWSPIRGGAQYF.

The rearrangement uses TRBV5-4 and TRBJ2-7, with 9 bases aligning to TRBD1. The CDR3 length is 14 residues. Looked up from germline, CDR1 is SGHNT and CDR2 is YYREEE (reference sequence). The junction had 4 bases not matched to a gene; V was cut back by 4 bases and J by 2 bases. Written as DNA, the CDR3 is TGTGCCAGCAGCCCGGACAGGGGCACCTACGAGCAGTACTTC. Its protein is CASSPDRGTYEQYF.

The V call is TRBV7-2, the J call TRBJ2-7; D uncertain. The CDR3 is made up of 15 amino acids. Germline lookup yields CDR1 SGHTA and CDR2 FQGNSA. With 1 base removed from V and 5 bases from J, the gap between germline ends came to 15 bases. The CDR3 sequence: CASSLDYERSNEQYF. The CDR3 region has the DNA TGTGCCAGCAGCTTAGACTACGAGCGCTCGAACGAGCAGTACTTC.

This sequence joins TRBV27 and TRBJ2-1; D perhaps matches TRBD2 (6 bases). This CDR3 spans 13 amino acids. Trimming stripped 7 bases from V and 8 bases from J, with 15 bases between. Germline-derived CDR1 and CDR2 are MNHEY and SMNVEV (reference sequence). The CDR3 region has the DNA TGTGCCAGCAATGCGGGGTTGGAGGATGAGCAGTTCTTC. This encodes CASNAGLEDEQFF.

This clone occurred once. The rearrangement joins TRBV6-1 to TRBJ1-2, with TRBD1 as a possible D gene (6 bases). The CDR3 length is 15 residues. The germline V gene has CDR1 MNHNS and CDR2 SASEGT. Between the trimmed V and J ends, which lost 4 bases and 5 bases, there was a span of 17 bases. The DNA of the CDR3 is TGTGCCAGCAGTGCGTTTCCTGACAGGACTTATGGCTACACCTTC. Amino acids: CASSAFPDRTYGYTF.

V and J are TRBV7-9 and TRBJ1-1, with D perhaps matching TRBD1 (5 bases). CDR3 size: 14 residues. The germline gives CDR1 SEHNR, CDR2 FQNEAQ (reference sequence). The V gene lost 5 bases and the J gene lost 1 base, with 11 bases spanning the gap. CDR3 region: CASSTSGGNTEAFF. The CDR3 coding sequence is TGTGCCAGCAGCACCTCGGGGGGGAACACTGAAGCTTTCTTT.

The chain is built from TRBV7-9 and TRBJ2-7; D might be TRBD2 (6 bases). The V end was cut by 8 bases, the J end by 0 bases, with 23 bases between. The CDR3 consists of 17 residues. Germline values: CDR1 SEHNR, CDR2 FQNEAQ (reference sequence). This CDR3 reads CASGDGTAFDLSYEQYF. The DNA of the CDR3 is TGTGCCAGCGGCGATGGGACTGCGTTCGACCTCTCCTACGAGCAGTACTTC.